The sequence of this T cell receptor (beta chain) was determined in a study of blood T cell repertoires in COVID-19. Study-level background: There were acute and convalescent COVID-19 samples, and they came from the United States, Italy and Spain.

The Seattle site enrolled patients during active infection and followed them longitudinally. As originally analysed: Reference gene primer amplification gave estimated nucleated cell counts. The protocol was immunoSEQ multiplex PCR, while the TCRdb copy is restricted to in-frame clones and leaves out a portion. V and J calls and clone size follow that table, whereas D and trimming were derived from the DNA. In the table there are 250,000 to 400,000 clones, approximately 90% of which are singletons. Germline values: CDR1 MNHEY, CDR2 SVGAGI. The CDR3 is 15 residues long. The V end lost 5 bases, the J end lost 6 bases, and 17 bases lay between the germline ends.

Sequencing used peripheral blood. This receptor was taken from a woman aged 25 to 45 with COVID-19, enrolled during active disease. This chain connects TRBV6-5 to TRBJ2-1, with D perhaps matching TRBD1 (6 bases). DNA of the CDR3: TGTGCCAGCAGTCCCCAGGGGTTTGGGTCCAATGAGCAGTTCTTC. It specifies CASSPQGFGSNEQFF.